A single sample gave rise to the 6 T cell receptor beta chains below, sequenced in a study of cytomegalovirus exposure and HLA in healthy donors (dated by TCRdb to about 2017). Receptor libraries were prepared by the immunoSEQ multiplex PCR assay. A mixture of 60 forward primers for TCR Vbeta segments and 13 reverse primers for TCR Jbeta segments was used in the multiplex PCR. TCRdb took over this immuneACCESS table, retaining in-frame rearrangements with V and J assigned. Such tables are incomplete; in checked studies, under half of the missing clones stem from an unresolved V gene, and the remainder is unexplained. Here the sample has nearly 110,000 clones; around four fifths occur a single time. The ten top clones hold roughly 8% of the sample. The source material was PBMCs. Every receptor here comes from a man aged 30 to 39 in good health and CMV-seronegative.

This chain links TRBV4-1 with TRBJ2-3, with D tentatively TRBD1 (5 bases). Germline V gives CDR1 MGHRA, CDR2 YSYEKL. The CDR3 is 15 residues long. V lost 4 bases to trimming and J lost 2 bases, with 13 bases between them. The CDR3 protein is CASSLLQEHTDTQYF. The CDR3 nucleotides read TGCGCCAGCAGCCTACTACAGGAGCACACAGATACGCAGTATTTT.

This rearrangement joins TRBV10-3 to TRBJ2-3, with 9 bases lining up with TRBD1. The CDR3 spans 13 residues. The V gene's germline CDR1 is ENHRY and CDR2 SYGVKD. Unmatched junction bases numbered 6, after V lost 10 bases and J lost 4 bases. CDR3 sequence (DNA): TGTGCCACCCGGGACAGGGCCGCAGATACGCAGTATTTT. It yields the protein CATRDRAADTQYF.

This clone appeared a single time. The genes are TRBV7-3 and TRBJ2-1, with TRBD1 matching 7 bases. Germline CDR1 and CDR2: SGHTA and FQGTGA. V was pared by 5 bases and J by 9 bases, with 7 bases of the junction left unmatched. The CDR3 spans 13 residues. This CDR3 reads CASSQLQGTEQFF. CDR3 nucleotide sequence: TGTGCCAGCAGCCAATTACAGGGGACTGAGCAGTTCTTC.

V is TRBV4-1 and J is TRBJ1-5; 11 bases line up with TRBD1. This CDR3 comprises 16 residues. Germline loops: CDR1 MGHRA, CDR2 YSYEKL. J was trimmed by 7 bases and V by 0 bases; bases with no gene match: 5. The CDR3 sequence: CASSQEWDRGRQPQHF. The CDR3 region has the DNA TGCGCCAGCAGCCAAGAGTGGGACAGGGGGAGGCAGCCCCAGCATTTT.

The chain has TRBV7-9 and TRBJ2-7; 9 bases agree with TRBD1. Trimming took 1 base from V and 3 from J; bases not matched to a gene: 7. There are 16 residues in the CDR3. Germline V CDR1 and CDR2: SEHNR, FQNEAQ (reference sequence). The CDR3 here is CASSLEDRGFLYEQYF. CDR3 coding DNA: TGTGCCAGCAGCTTAGAGGACAGGGGTTTCCTCTACGAGCAGTACTTC.

The table lists this clone with a count of one. The chain is built from TRBV11-2 and TRBJ1-4; D perhaps matches TRBD1 (6 bases). V was cut by 4 bases and J by 8 bases, with 14 bases left in between. The V gene's germline CDR1 is SGHAT and CDR2 FQNNGV. CDR3 size: 14 residues. CDR3 in DNA: TGTGCCAGCAGCTGGGGGCAGGTCGGCGAAAAACTGTTTTTT. As protein: CASSWGQVGEKLFF.